Listed below are T cell receptor beta chains from one sample, sequenced in a study of blood T cell repertoires in COVID-19. The protocol was immunoSEQ multiplex PCR, while the TCRdb copy is restricted to in-frame clones and leaves out a portion. The sample carries approximately 310,000 clones, approximately 87% recorded once. Sequenced: peripheral blood. The receptors shown here come from a woman aged 50 to 60 who had recovered from COVID-19. Each CDR3 is given with its conserved first and last residue.

TRBV30 CASGEGKKGNSPLHF
TRBV6-5 CASSYSSRGGTDTQYF
TRBV5-4 CASSSNRGDYEQYF
TRBV7-8 CASSPHLVGGGPYEQYF
TRBV7-2 CASSWAAGGQETQYF
TRBV5-8 CASSTGTSGSRETQYF
TRBV6-2/TRBV6-3 CASSYQGLPYEQYF
TRBV5-4 CASSLRGYNEQFF
TRBV7-9 CASSLRDGYTF
TRBV9 CASTRDISGNTIYF
TRBV30 CAWSETGLSNQPQHF
TRBV15 CATSRDLSSGNTIYF
TRBV19 CASRDFGTEPNYGYTF
TRBV19 CASSIDGLGRNYGYTF
TRBV4-3 CASSQDYSGETQYF
TRBV27 CASSFTGNYGYTF
TRBV10-3 CAISENQGSGSYNSPLHF
TRBV5-8 CASSVVGGQETQYF
TRBV19 CASSISASGGVDTQYF
TRBV4-1 CASSHGDRGFTDTQYF
TRBV29-1 CSVDMRGTITEAFF
TRBV7-2 CASTPWGVDTEAFF
TRBV10-3 CAIRLAGGYNEQFF
TRBV5-5 CASSFRGAGIVNTEAFF
TRBV25-1 CASSEGTQSQPQHF
TRBV5-4 CASSGGGLATDTQYF
TRBV28 CASSLPGTGYGYTF
TRBV5-4 CASSRGQAIQETQYF
TRBV7-2 CASSPGGGVEKLFF
TRBV19 CASSMVGGRFWDEQFF
TRBV7-9 CASTTRLGAGVGNTIYF
TRBV15 CATSRDLKTGGNGYTF
TRBV2 CASSVLVGEQFF
TRBV7-2 CASSFIARDQETQYF
TRBV25-1 CASSYTTHVGELFF
TRBV7-2 CASRGGSRQGNEQFF
TRBV7-2 CASSSLGGSYNEQFF
TRBV7-8 CASSQLMGGPGELFF
TRBV14 CASSQGTGFEQYF
TRBV28 CASSWLGLAGGHSTDTQYF
TRBV9 CASSVGPATYEQYF
TRBV30 CAWSPRQGNTEAFF
TRBV3-1/TRBV3-2 CASSPGQGAWSPLHF
TRBV24-1 CATSDLTAGQPQHF
TRBV30 CAWSKPTGTPGNTIYF
TRBV2 CASTGQGTGELFF
TRBV14 CASSLRTGYGYTF
TRBV9 CASSVDAWGTSTDTQYF
TRBV29-1 CSVERGRETQYF
TRBV28 CASRILASPIYEQFF
TRBV28 CASSLDYLNYEQYF
TRBV30 CAWSADLNTEAFF
TRBV19 CAIGATGGNQPQHF
TRBV27 CASSPGVGWTTEAFF
TRBV9 CASSADMVYFNEQFF
TRBV5-6 CASSLWDRGESDQYF
TRBV6-5 CASRRTGGQPQHF